These 10 T cell receptor beta chains were sequenced from one sample in a study of cytomegalovirus exposure and HLA in healthy donors. Amplification used 60 Vbeta primers and 13 Jbeta primers. The table came from immunoSEQ multiplex PCR; TCRdb's copy has only in-frame clones and leaves some out. The sample lists about 76,000 clones, 75% to 85% occurring once. What was sequenced was PBMCs. The source is a woman aged 30 to 39 in good health and CMV-seronegative.

This chain uses TRBV4-2 with TRBJ2-5, with 12 positions matching TRBD2. This CDR3 region has 16 residues. Looked up from germline, CDR1 is LGHNA and CDR2 is YNFKEQ. Trimming took 4 bases from V and 5 from J; bases not matched to a gene: 8. This CDR3 is CASSRGRGTSGETQYF. In nucleotides, the CDR3 is TGTGCCAGCAGCCGAGGCCGTGGGACTAGCGGGGAGACCCAGTACTTC.

DNA for the CDR3: TGTGCCAGCAGCGCTCCCGGGACTAGCGCGTCTGAGCAGTTCTTC. Translating it yields CASSAPGTSASEQFF. The chain recombines TRBV7-8 with TRBJ2-1; 10 positions agree with TRBD2. J was trimmed by 9 bases and V by 5 bases; bases with no gene match: 10. CDR3 size: 15 residues. Germline V gene data show CDR1 as SGHVS and CDR2 as FQNEAQ.

The genes are TRBV6-6 and TRBJ1-2, with 8 bases matching TRBD1. V gave up 6 bases and J gave up 7 bases; unmatched junction bases: 7. CDR1 is MNHNY and CDR2 is SVGAGI in the germline V gene (reference sequence). The CDR3 totals 13 residues. CDR3: CASRATTGGGYTF. CDR3 DNA: TGTGCCAGCAGGGCGACTACAGGGGGTGGCTACACCTTC.

The chain employs TRBV19 and TRBJ1-4; TRBD1 matches 7 bases. Germline CDR1 LNHDA, CDR2 SQIVND (reference sequence). The V segment lost 4 bases and the J segment 4 bases; nucleotides outside the gene matches: 3. The CDR3 length is 14 residues. As DNA, the CDR3 is TGTGCCAGTAGTAAACAGGGGAGTAATGAAAAACTGTTTTTT. Translated, it gives CASSKQGSNEKLFF.

V and J are TRBV15 and TRBJ1-2, with a weak D call TRBD1 (6 bases). The V gene lost 8 bases and the J gene lost 7 bases, with 14 bases spanning the gap. Germline V gives CDR1 LNHNV, CDR2 YYDKDF (reference sequence). The CDR3 length is 12 residues. CDR3 residues: CATSSGGVGYTF. Here the CDR3 DNA reads TGTGCCACCTCGAGCGGGGGCGTTGGCTACACCTTC.

As concerns this clone: One junction end disagrees with the germline gene, perhaps due to a read error. This sequence joins TRBV20-1 and TRBJ1-6; 7 positions match TRBD1. The CDR3 length is 10 residues. Germline V gives CDR1 DFQATT, CDR2 SNEGSKA (reference sequence). CDR3 DNA: TGCAGTGCCAGTGGGACAGCCACCGTATTC. Encoded protein: CSASGTATVF.

The chain links TRBV6-5 to TRBJ2-1, with 9 bases lining up with TRBD2. This CDR3 region has 16 residues. V lost 0 bases and J lost 5; bases outside the gene matches: 5. Per germline, CDR1 MNHEY and CDR2 SVGAGI. The CDR3 DNA follows: TGTGCCAGCAGTTACTCGGAGACTAGCGGCCACAATGAGCAGTTCTTC. This translates into CASSYSETSGHNEQFF.

This clone is a singleton in its sample. The rearrangement uses TRBV11-3 and TRBJ2-1; 15 nucleotides match TRBD2. V dropped 4 bases and J dropped 8; count of bases not matched to a gene: 9. The germline CDR1 and CDR2 sequences are SGHNT and YENEEA. The CDR3 has 17 residues. CDR3 sequence: CASSSRTSGRAADEQFF. In DNA, the CDR3 is TGTGCCAGCAGCTCCCGGACTAGCGGGAGGGCAGCGGATGAGCAGTTCTTC.

This clone was picked up one time. The gene calls are TRBV5-1 and TRBJ1-2, with D possibly being TRBD1 (6 bases). V was clipped by 4 bases and J by 5 bases, with 18 bases between them. The germline V gene has CDR1 SGHRS and CDR2 YFSETQ. This CDR3 has 15 amino acids. CDR3 residues: CASSPTGGLRYGYTF. The CDR3 DNA reads as TGCGCCAGCAGCCCTACCGGGGGGCTTAGATATGGCTACACCTTC.

With respect to this clone: Germline is not matched at one junction end, which may reflect a read error. The chain carries TRBV7-3 and TRBJ2-7; TRBD1 agrees at 8 bases. Germline V gene lookup returns CDR1 SGHTA and CDR2 FQGTGA. The CDR3 totals 14 residues. The CDR3 region has the DNA TGTGCCAGCAGCCTAACCAGGGGGCCCCACGAGCAGTACTTC. Its translation is CASSLTRGPHEQYF.